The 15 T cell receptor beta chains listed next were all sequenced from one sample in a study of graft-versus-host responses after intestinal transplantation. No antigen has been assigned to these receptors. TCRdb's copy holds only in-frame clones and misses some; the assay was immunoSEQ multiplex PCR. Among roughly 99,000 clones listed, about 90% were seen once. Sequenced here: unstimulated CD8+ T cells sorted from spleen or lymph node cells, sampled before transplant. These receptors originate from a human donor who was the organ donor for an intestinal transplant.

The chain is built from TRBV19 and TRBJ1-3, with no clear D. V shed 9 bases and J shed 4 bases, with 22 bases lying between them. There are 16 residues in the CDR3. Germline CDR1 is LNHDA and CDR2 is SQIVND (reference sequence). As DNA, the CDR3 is TGTGCCAGCCACTACCCCCAGACTTCTCCGGGAAACACCATATATTTT. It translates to CASHYPQTSPGNTIYF.

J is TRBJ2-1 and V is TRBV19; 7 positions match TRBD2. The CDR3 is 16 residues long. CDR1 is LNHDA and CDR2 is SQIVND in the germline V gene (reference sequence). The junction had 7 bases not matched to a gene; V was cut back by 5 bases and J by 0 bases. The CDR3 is CASSLGLADSYNEQFF. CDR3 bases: TGTGCCAGTAGTCTTGGCCTAGCGGACTCCTACAATGAGCAGTTCTTC. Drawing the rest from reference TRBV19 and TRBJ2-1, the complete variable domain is DGGITQSPKYLFRKEGQNVTLSCEQNLNHDAMYWYRQDPGQGLRLIYYSQIVNDFQKGDIAEGYSVSREKKESFPLTVTSAQKNPTAFYLCASSLGLADSYNEQFFGPGTRLTVL.

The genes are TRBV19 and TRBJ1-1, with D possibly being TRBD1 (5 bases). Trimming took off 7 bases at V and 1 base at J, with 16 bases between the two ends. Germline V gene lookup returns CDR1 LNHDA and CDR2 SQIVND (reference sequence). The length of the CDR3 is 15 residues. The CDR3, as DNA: TGTGCCAGTACCCAACCCCCAGGGAAGAACACTGAAGCTTTCTTT. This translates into CASTQPPGKNTEAFF. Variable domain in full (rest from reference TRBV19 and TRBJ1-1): DGGITQSPKYLFRKEGQNVTLSCEQNLNHDAMYWYRQDPGQGLRLIYYSQIVNDFQKGDIAEGYSVSREKKESFPLTVTSAQKNPTAFYLCASTQPPGKNTEAFFGQGTRLTVV.

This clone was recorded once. CDR3 coding DNA: TGCGCCAGCAGCCAAATCCCGGGGGCAGATACGCAGTATTTT. Protein: CASSQIPGADTQYF. V is TRBV4-1 and J is TRBJ2-3; D possibly corresponds to TRBD2 (6 bases). Trimming left V 2 bases short and J 4 bases short, with 10 bases between. CDR1 MGHRA and CDR2 YSYEKL come from the germline V gene. The CDR3 runs 14 residues.

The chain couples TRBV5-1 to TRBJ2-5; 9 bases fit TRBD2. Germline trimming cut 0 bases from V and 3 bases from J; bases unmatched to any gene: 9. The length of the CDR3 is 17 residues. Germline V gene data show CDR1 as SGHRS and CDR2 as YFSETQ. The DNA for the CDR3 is TGCGCCAGCAGCTTGGCCTCCTTAGCGGGGGAAGAAGAGACCCAGTACTTC. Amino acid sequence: CASSLASLAGEEETQYF.

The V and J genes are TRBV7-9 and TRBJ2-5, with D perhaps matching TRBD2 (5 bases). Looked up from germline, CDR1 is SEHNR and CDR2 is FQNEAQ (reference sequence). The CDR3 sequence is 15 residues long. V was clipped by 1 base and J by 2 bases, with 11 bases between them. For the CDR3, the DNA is TGTGCCAGCAGCTTAGTGGGAGTTGATCAAGAGACCCAGTACTTC. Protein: CASSLVGVDQETQYF.

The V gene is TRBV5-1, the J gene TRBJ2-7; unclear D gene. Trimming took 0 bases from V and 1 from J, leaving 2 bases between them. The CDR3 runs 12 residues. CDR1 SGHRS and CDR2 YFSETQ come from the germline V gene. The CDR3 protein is CASSLASYEQYF. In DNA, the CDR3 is TGCGCCAGCAGCTTGGCTTCCTACGAGCAGTACTTC.

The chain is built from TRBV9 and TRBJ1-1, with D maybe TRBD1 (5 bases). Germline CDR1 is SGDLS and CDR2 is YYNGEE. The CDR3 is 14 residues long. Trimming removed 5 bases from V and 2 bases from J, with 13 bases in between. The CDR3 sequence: CASSRRDSNTEAFF. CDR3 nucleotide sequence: TGTGCCAGCAGTAGAAGAGACAGCAACACTGAAGCTTTCTTT.

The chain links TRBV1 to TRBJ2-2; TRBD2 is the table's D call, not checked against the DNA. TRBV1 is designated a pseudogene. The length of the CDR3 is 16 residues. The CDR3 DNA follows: TGCACCAGCAGCCAAAGCGGGGGGAAAAACACCGGGGAGCTGTTTTTT. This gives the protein CTSSQSGGKNTGELFF.

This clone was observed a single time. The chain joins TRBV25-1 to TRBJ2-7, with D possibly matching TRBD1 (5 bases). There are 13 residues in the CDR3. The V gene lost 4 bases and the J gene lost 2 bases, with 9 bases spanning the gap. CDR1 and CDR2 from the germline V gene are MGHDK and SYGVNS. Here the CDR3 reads CASSAAGPYEQYF. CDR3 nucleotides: TGTGCCAGCAGTGCGGCAGGGCCCTACGAGCAGTACTTC.

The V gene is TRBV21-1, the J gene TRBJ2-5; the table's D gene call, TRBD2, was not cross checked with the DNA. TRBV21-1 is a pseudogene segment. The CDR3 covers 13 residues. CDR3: CAIHSNGQETQYF. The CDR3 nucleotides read TGTGCCATCCACTCTAACGGCCAAGAGACCCAGTACTTC.

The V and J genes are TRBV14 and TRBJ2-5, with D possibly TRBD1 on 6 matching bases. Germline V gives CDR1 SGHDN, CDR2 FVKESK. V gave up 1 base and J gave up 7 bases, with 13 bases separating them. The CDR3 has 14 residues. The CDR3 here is CASSQVTGWATQYF. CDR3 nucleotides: TGTGCCAGCAGCCAAGTCACAGGGTGGGCGACCCAGTACTTC.

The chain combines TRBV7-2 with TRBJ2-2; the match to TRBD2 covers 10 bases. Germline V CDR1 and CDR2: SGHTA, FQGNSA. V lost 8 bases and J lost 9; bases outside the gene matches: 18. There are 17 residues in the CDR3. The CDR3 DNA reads TGTGCCAGCGGTTTCTGGGTTTGGGCTAGCGGGAGCTGGGAGCTGTTTTTT. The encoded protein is CASGFWVWASGSWELFF.

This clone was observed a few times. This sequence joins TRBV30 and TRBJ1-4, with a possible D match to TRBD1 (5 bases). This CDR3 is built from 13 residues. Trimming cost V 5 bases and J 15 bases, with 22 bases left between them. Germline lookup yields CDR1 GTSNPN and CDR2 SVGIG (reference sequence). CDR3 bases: TGTGCCTGGGACGTGTCGAATGGGGCCGCGGTGTTTTTT. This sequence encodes CAWDVSNGAAVFF.

CDR3 DNA sequence: TGTGCCAGCTCACCAACAGGGTATCAAGAGACCCAGTACTTC. Residues: CASSPTGYQETQYF. The chain combines TRBV18 with TRBJ2-5; D is perhaps TRBD1 (6 bases). CDR1 is KGHSH and CDR2 is LQKENI in the germline V gene. The CDR3 consists of 14 residues. Trimming took 2 bases from V and 2 from J, leaving 9 bases between them.